This T cell receptor (beta chain) derives from a study of T-cell memory formation after mild COVID-19. In the case of this clonotype: Its specificity is not known.

Employing constant-segment primers, 5'RACE generated TCR alpha and TCR beta cDNA libraries bearing sample barcodes and UMIs. TCRdb itself ran the 5' RACE reads through MiXCR, one entry per CDR3 protein. The repertoire has approximately 290,000 distinct CDR3 sequences, 15% to 20% of them found once; the top ten carry around a fifth. Study-wide results and limits: CD4/CD8 balance held among clones contracting day 15 to 85, and later expanders leaned CD4+. The pre-infection memory compartment contained some responding clones, suggesting cross-reactive memory joined.

Trimming stripped 4 bases from V and 1 base from J, with 19 bases between. The CDR3 sequence is 17 residues long. Per the germline V gene, CDR1 is SNHLY and CDR2 is FYNNEI. This chain joins TRBV2 and TRBJ1-1, with D maybe TRBD1 (5 bases). The specimen sequenced was PBMCs or a T cell subset sorted from them (not recorded which). This clonotype was obtained from a man aged 18 to 30 who had mild COVID-19 (a few samples of this study predate the infection). Cell type and time point are not known. This CDR3 reads CASSGHRRGVQNTEAFF. The CDR3 region has the DNA TGTGCCAGCAGTGGCCACAGGAGAGGGGTTCAGAACACTGAAGCTTTCTTT.